This T cell receptor beta chain is drawn from a study of blood T cell repertoires in COVID-19. Study overall: The origin of the acute and convalescent COVID-19 samples was the United States, Italy and Spain.

Patients in Seattle were enrolled during active infection, then followed longitudinally. This CDR3 is built from 13 residues. The V end lost 5 bases, the J end lost 2 bases, and 8 bases lay between the germline ends. Germline CDR1 and CDR2: LGHNA and YNFKEQ. Original methodology: From reference gene primer amplification, estimates of nucleated cell counts were derived. Repertoires were generated with immunoSEQ multiplex PCR, while TCRdb's copy carries only in-frame clones and drops some. V and J calls and clone size are those listed in that table; D and trimming were worked out from the DNA. The data hold 120,000 to 150,000 clones, with 70% to 90% observed a single time.

The origin of this receptor is a woman aged 55-69 years with COVID-19, enrolled during active disease. The material sequenced was peripheral blood. V usage is TRBV4-2 and J usage is TRBJ2-3; D is unresolved. Here the CDR3 reads CASSSYSTDTQYF. For the CDR3, the DNA is TGTGCCAGCAGCTCGTACTCCACAGATACGCAGTATTTT.